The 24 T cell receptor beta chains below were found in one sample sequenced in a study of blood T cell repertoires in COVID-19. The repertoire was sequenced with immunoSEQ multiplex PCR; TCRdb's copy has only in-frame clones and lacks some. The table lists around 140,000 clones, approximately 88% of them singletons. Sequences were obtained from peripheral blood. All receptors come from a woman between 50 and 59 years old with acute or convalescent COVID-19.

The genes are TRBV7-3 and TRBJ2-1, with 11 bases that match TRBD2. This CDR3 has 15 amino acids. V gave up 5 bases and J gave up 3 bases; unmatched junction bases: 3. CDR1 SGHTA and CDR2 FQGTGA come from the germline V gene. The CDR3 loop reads CASSPGLADYNEQFF. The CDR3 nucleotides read TGTGCCAGCAGCCCGGGACTAGCGGACTACAATGAGCAGTTCTTC.

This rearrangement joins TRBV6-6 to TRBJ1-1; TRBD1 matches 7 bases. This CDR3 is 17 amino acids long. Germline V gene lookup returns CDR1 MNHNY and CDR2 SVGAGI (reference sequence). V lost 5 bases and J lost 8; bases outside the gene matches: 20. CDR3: CASSPQSLRYRGEEAFF. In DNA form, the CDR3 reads TGTGCCAGCAGTCCTCAATCTCTCCGGTACAGGGGCGAGGAAGCTTTCTTT.

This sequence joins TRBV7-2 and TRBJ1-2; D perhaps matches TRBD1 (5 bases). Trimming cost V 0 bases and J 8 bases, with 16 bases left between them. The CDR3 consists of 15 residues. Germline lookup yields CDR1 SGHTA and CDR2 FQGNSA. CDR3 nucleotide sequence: TGTGCCAGCAGCTTAGCCTCCGGGTTACAGGAGGGCTACACCTTC. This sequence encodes CASSLASGLQEGYTF.

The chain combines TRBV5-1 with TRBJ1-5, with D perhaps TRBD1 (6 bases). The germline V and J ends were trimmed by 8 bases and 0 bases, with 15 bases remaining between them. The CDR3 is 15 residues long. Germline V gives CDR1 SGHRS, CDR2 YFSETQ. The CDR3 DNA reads TGCGCCAGAAGACAGACAGGATATAGCAATCAGCCCCAGCATTTT. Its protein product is CARRQTGYSNQPQHF.

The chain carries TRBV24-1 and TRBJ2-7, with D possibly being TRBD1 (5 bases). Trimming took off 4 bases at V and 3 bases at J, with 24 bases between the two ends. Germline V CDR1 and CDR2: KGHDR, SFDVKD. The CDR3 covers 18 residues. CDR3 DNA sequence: TGTGCCACCAGTGAGGGCCAATTTCGGACGCTGGGGCTCTACGAGCAGTACTTC. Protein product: CATSEGQFRTLGLYEQYF.

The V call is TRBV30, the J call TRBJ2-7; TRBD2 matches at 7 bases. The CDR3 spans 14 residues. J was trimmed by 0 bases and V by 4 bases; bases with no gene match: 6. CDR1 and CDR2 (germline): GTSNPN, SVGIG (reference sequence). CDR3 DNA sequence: TGTGCCTGGACCCGAGCGGGGAACTCCTACGAGCAGTACTTC. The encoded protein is CAWTRAGNSYEQYF.

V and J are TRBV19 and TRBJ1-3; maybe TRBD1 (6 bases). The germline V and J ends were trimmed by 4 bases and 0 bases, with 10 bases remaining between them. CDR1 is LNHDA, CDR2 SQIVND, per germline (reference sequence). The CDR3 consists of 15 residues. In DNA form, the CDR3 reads TGTGCCAGTAGTAGAGGGGACACCTCTGGAAACACCATATATTTT. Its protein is CASSRGDTSGNTIYF.

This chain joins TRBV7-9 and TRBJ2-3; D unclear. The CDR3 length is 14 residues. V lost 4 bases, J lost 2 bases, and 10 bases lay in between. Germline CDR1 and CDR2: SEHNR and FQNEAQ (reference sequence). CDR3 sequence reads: CASSSQAFTDTQYF. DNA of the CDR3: TGTGCCAGCAGCTCCCAAGCGTTCACAGATACGCAGTATTTT. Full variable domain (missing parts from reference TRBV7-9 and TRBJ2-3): DTGVSQNPRHKITKRGQNVTFRCDPISEHNRLYWYRQTLGQGPEFLTYFQNEAQLEKSRLLSDRFSAERPKGSFSTLEIQRTEQGDSAMYLCASSSQAFTDTQYFGPGTRLTVL.

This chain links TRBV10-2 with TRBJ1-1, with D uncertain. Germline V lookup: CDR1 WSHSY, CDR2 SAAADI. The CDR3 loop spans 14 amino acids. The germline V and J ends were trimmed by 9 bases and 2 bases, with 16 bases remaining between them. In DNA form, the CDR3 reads TGCGCCAGTAGAGAAATTGCGATCAACACTGAAGCTTTCTTT. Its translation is CASREIAINTEAFF.

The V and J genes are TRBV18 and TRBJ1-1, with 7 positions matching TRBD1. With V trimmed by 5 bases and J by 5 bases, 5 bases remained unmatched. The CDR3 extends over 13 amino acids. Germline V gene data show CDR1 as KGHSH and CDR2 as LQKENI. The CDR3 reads CASSTGQETEAFF. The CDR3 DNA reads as TGTGCCAGCTCAACTGGACAGGAGACTGAAGCTTTCTTT. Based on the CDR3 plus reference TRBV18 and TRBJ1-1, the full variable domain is NAGVMQNPRHLVRRRGQEARLRCSPMKGHSHVYWYRQLPEEGLKFMVYLQKENIIDESGMPKERFSAEFPKEGPSILRIQQVVRGDSAAYFCASSTGQETEAFFGQGTRLTVV.

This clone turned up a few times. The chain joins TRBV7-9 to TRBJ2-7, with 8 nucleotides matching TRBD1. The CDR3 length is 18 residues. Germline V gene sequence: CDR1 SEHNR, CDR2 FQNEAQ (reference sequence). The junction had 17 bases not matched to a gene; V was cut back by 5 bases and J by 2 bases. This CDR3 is CASSHILADRGNTYEQYF. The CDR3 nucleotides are TGTGCCAGCAGCCACATTCTCGCCGACAGGGGTAATACCTACGAGCAGTACTTC. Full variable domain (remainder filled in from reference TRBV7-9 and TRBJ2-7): DTGVSQNPRHKITKRGQNVTFRCDPISEHNRLYWYRQTLGQGPEFLTYFQNEAQLEKSRLLSDRFSAERPKGSFSTLEIQRTEQGDSAMYLCASSHILADRGNTYEQYFGPGTRLTVT.

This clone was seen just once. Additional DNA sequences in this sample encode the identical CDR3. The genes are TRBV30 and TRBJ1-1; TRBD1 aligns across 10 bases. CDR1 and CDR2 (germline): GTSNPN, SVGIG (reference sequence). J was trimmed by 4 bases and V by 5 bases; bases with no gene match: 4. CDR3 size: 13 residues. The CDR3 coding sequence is TGTGCCTGGGAAGGACAGGGGGGCACTGAAGCTTTCTTT. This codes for CAWEGQGGTEAFF.

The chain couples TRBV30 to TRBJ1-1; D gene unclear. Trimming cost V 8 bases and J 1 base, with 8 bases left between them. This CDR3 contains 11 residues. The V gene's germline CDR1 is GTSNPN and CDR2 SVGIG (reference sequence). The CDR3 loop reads CAGGWNTEAFF. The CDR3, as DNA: TGTGCCGGCGGTTGGAACACTGAAGCTTTCTTT. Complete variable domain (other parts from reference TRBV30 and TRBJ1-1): SQTIHQWPATLVQPVGSPLSLECTVEGTSNPNLYWYRQAAGRGLQLLFYSVGIGQISSEVPQNLSASRPQDRQFILSSKKLLLSDSGFYLCAGGWNTEAFFGQGTRLTVV.

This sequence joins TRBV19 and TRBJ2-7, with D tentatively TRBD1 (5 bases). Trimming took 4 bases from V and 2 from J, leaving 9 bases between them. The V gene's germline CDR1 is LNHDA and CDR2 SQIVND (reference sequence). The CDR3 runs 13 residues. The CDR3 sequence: CASSNAGTYEQYF. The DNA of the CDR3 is TGTGCCAGTAGTAACGCAGGGACCTACGAGCAGTACTTC.

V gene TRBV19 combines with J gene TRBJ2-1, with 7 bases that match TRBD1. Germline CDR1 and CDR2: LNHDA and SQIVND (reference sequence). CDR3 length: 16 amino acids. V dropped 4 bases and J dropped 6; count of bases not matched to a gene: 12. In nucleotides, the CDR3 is TGTGCCAGTAGTACCCCACTGAACAGGGGAGTCAATGAGCAGTTCTTC. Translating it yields CASSTPLNRGVNEQFF.

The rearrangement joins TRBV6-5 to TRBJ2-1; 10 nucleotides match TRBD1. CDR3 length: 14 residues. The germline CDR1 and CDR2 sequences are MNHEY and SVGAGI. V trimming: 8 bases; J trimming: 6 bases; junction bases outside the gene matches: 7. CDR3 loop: CASRDRGPFNEQFF. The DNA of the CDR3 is TGTGCCAGCCGGGACAGGGGACCTTTCAATGAGCAGTTCTTC.

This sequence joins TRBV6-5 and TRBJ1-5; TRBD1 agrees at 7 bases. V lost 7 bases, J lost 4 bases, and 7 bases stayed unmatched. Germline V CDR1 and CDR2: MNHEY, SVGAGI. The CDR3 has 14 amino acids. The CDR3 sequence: CASKGGGSNQPQHF. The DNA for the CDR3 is TGTGCCAGCAAAGGGGGCGGATCAAATCAGCCCCAGCATTTT.

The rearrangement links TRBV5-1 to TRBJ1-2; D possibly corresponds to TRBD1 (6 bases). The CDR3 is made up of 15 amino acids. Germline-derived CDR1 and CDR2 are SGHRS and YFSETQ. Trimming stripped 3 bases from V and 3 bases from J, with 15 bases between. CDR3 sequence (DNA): TGCGCCAGCAGCTACTCAGGGGTATCGGACTATGGCTACACCTTC. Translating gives CASSYSGVSDYGYTF.

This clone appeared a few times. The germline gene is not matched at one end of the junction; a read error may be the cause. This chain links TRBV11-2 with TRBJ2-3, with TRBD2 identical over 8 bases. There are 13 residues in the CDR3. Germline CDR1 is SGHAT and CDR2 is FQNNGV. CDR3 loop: CASSGAGGVTYSF. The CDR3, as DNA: TGTGCCAGCAGCGGGGCCGGGGGGGTTACCTACTCTTTT.

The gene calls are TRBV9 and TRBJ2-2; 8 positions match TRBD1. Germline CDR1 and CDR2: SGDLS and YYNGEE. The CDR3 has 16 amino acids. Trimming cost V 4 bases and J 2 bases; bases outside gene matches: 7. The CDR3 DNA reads TGTGCCAGCAGCCCTCGACAGGGGTTCAACACCGGGGAGCTGTTTTTT. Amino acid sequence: CASSPRQGFNTGELFF.

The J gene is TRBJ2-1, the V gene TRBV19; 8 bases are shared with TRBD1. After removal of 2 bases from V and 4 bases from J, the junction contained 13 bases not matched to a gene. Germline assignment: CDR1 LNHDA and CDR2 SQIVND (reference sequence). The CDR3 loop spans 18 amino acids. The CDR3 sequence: CASSIPPPGTGGYNEQFF. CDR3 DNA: TGTGCCAGTAGTATACCTCCTCCCGGGACAGGAGGTTACAATGAGCAGTTCTTC.

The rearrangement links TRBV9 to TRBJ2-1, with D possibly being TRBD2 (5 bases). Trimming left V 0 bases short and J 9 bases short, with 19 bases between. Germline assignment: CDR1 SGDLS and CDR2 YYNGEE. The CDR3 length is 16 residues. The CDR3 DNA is TGTGCCAGCAGCGTAGATCCCGGACTCAGCCGTAGTGAGCAGTTCTTC. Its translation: CASSVDPGLSRSEQFF.

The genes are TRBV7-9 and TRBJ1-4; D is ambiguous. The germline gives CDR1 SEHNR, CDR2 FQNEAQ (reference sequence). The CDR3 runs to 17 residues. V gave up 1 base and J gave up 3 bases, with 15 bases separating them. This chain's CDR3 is CASSLVVLAGPNEKLFF. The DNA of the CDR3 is TGTGCCAGCAGCTTAGTGGTACTGGCAGGCCCTAATGAAAAACTGTTTTTT. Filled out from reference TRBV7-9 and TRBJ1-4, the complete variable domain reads DTGVSQNPRHKITKRGQNVTFRCDPISEHNRLYWYRQTLGQGPEFLTYFQNEAQLEKSRLLSDRFSAERPKGSFSTLEIQRTEQGDSAMYLCASSLVVLAGPNEKLFFGSGTQLSVL.

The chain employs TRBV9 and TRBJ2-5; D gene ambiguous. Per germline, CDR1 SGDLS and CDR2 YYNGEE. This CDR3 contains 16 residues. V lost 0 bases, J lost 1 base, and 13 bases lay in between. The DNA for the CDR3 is TGTGCCAGCAGCGTAGCTGCTGGGCCGTCCCAAGAGACCCAGTACTTC. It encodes CASSVAAGPSQETQYF.